One sample yielded the 6 T cell receptor beta chains listed below, sequenced in a study of T cell responses to AZD1222 COVID-19 vaccine. Sequencing used immunoSEQ multiplex PCR; TCRdb keeps in-frame clones, though not all of them. The sample lists approximately 200,000 clones, approximately 94% occurring once. Sequencing used peripheral blood, obtained 28 days after the second dose of the MenACWY control vaccine. The receptors derive from an adult who received the MenACWY meningococcal vaccine as a control.

The rearrangement uses TRBV30 and TRBJ1-4; D remains unclear. From germline, CDR1 is GTSNPN and CDR2 SVGIG (reference sequence). V lost 5 bases and J lost 0, with 10 bases in between. The CDR3 extends over 14 amino acids. This chain's CDR3 is CAWEGGATNEKLFF. The CDR3 bases are TGTGCCTGGGAAGGTGGTGCAACTAATGAAAAACTGTTTTTT.

Comments on this clone: Other DNA sequences within the sample encode an identical CDR3. The chain carries TRBV7-3 and TRBJ1-1, with no clear D. CDR3 size: 13 residues. Germline values: CDR1 SGHTA, CDR2 FQGTGA. The ends were cut back, 5 bases at V and 1 base at J, with 8 bases in the middle. Here the CDR3 DNA reads TGTGCCAGCAGCCTATGGGGGAACACTGAAGCTTTCTTT. Translation gives CASSLWGNTEAFF.

V usage is TRBV30 and J usage is TRBJ2-5, with unresolved D. The CDR3 loop spans 13 amino acids. CDR1 is GTSNPN, CDR2 SVGIG, per germline (reference sequence). V dropped 5 bases and J dropped 1 base, with 11 bases sitting between them. In DNA form, the CDR3 reads TGTGCCTGGTCGTTAGGCGGCCAAGAGACCCAGTACTTC. Translating it yields CAWSLGGQETQYF. Full variable domain (outside the CDR3, taken from reference TRBV30 and TRBJ2-5): SQTIHQWPATLVQPVGSPLSLECTVEGTSNPNLYWYRQAAGRGLQLLFYSVGIGQISSEVPQNLSASRPQDRQFILSSKKLLLSDSGFYLCAWSLGGQETQYFGPGTRLLVL.

The rearrangement links TRBV7-2 to TRBJ1-1, with D uncertain. The V end was cut by 1 base, the J end by 3 bases, with 12 bases between. The CDR3 loop spans 15 amino acids. Per germline, CDR1 SGHTA and CDR2 FQGNSA. CDR3 bases: TGTGCCAGCAGCTTAGACGCGACTCTGGACACTGAAGCTTTCTTT. It is translated as CASSLDATLDTEAFF.

For the CDR3, the DNA is TGTGCCAGCAGTTTTGGAGCGGAGAAAAACATGCTCACAGATACGCAGTATTTT. Translated: CASSFGAEKNMLTDTQYF. The chain links TRBV28 to TRBJ2-3; D perhaps matches TRBD2 (5 bases). The V gene lost 3 bases and the J gene lost 2 bases, with 21 bases spanning the gap. This CDR3 spans 18 amino acids. From germline, CDR1 is MDHEN and CDR2 SYDVKM.

This chain uses TRBV30 with TRBJ1-2; 8 bases map to TRBD1. Germline V lookup: CDR1 GTSNPN, CDR2 SVGIG (reference sequence). V lost 2 bases and J lost 9; bases outside the gene matches: 8. This CDR3 contains 13 residues. The CDR3 region has the DNA TGTGCCTGGAGTACCGGACAGGGTCGAAGCTACACCTTC. Translating gives CAWSTGQGRSYTF.